This T cell receptor beta chain was sequenced during a study of beta chain features in type 1 diabetes. Findings and caveats of the study: Type 1 diabetes patients had TCRB CDR3s that were shorter (moderately but significantly so) in all four CD4+ subsets. For TCRB rearrangement, an influence of HLA type remained unresolved here.

Every sorted population was more than 95% pure. Every bit of the isolated RNA underwent reverse transcription, so sequencing read expressed TCRB transcripts. Libraries were prepared by immunoSEQ multiplex PCR; TCRdb keeps only in-frame clonotypes and omits some of them. The sample holds 140,000 to 150,000 clones, around 51% seen once. Of note for this clone: Its antigen is currently unknown.

The CDR3 contains 15 residues. The germline CDR1 and CDR2 sequences are SGHVT and SQSDAQ. With V trimmed by 7 bases and J by 0 bases, 5 bases remained unmatched. The chain carries TRBV7-4 and TRBJ2-1; 8 bases line up with TRBD1. This TCR was recovered from a man aged 18 to 29 in good health. Sequenced material: Tregs from blood. The CDR3: CASTWTGPSYNEQFF. CDR3 nucleotides: TGTGCCAGCACCTGGACAGGGCCCTCCTACAATGAGCAGTTCTTC.